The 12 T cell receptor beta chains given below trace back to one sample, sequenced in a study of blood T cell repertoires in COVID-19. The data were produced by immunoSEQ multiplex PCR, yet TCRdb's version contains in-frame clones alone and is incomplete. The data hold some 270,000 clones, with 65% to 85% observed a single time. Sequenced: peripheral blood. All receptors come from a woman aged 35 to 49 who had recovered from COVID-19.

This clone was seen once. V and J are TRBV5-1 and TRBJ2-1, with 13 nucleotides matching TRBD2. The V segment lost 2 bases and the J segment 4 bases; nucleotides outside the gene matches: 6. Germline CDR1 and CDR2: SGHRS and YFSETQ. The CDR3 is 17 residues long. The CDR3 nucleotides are TGCGCCAGCAGCTTCGGACTAGCGGGGGTCCAATACAATGAGCAGTTCTTC. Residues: CASSFGLAGVQYNEQFF. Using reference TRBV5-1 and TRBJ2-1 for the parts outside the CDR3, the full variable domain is KAGVTQTPRYLIKTRGQQVTLSCSPISGHRSVSWYQQTPGQGLQFLFEYFSETQRNKGNFPGRFSGRQFSNSRSEMNVSTLELGDSALYLCASSFGLAGVQYNEQFFGPGTRLTVL.

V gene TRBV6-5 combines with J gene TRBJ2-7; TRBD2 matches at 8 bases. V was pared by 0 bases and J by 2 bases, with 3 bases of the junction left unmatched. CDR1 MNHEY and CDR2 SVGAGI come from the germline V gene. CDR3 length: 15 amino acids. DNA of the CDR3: TGTGCCAGCAGTTACTCTGGCGGGGGGACCTACGAGCAGTACTTC. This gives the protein CASSYSGGGTYEQYF.

The CDR3 here is CASSLTLITGMNTEAFF. CDR3 bases: TGCGCCAGCAGTCTGACCCTTATTACGGGAATGAACACTGAAGCTTTCTTT. This chain uses TRBV10-1 with TRBJ1-1; D is unresolved. CDR3 length: 17 amino acids. V gave up 5 bases and J gave up 0 bases, with 19 bases separating them. Germline values: CDR1 WNHNN, CDR2 SYGVQD (reference sequence).

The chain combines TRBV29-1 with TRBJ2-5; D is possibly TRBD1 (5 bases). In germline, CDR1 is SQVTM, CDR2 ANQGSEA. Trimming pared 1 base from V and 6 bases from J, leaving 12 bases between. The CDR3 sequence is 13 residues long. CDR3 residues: CSVEVTGVQTQYF. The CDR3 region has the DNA TGCAGCGTTGAAGTTACAGGAGTACAGACCCAGTACTTC.

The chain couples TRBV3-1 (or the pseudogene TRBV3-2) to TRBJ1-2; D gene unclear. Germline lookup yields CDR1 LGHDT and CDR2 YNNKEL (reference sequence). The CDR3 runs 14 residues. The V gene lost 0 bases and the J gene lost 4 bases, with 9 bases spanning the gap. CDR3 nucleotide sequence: TGTGCCAGCAGCCAAGAAACGGTTCTCTATGGCTACACCTTC. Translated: CASSQETVLYGYTF.

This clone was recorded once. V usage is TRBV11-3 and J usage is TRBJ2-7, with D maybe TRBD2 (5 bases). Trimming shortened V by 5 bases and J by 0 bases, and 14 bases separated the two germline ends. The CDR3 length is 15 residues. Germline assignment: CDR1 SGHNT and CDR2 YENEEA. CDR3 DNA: TGTGCCAGCAGCACATTCCCGGGAAGCTCCTACGAGCAGTACTTC. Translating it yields CASSTFPGSSYEQYF. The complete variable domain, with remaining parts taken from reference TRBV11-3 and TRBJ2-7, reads EAGVVQSPRYKIIEKKQPVAFWCNPISGHNTLYWYLQNLGQGPELLIRYENEEAVDDSQLPKDRFSAERLKGVDSTLKIQPAELGDSAVYLCASSTFPGSSYEQYFGPGTRLTVT.

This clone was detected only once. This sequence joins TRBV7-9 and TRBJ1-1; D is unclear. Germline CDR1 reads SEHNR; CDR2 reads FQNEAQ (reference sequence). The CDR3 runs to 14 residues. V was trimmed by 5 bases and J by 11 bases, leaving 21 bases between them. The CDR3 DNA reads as TGTGCCAGCAGCGAGACCATTCTCCTGCTGGGCGCTTTCTTT. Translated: CASSETILLLGAFF.

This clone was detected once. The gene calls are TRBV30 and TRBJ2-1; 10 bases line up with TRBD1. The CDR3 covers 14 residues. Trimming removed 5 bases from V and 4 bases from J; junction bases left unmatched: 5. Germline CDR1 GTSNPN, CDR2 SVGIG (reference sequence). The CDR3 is CAWAPGQGYNEQFF. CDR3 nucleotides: TGTGCCTGGGCGCCGGGACAGGGGTACAATGAGCAGTTCTTC.

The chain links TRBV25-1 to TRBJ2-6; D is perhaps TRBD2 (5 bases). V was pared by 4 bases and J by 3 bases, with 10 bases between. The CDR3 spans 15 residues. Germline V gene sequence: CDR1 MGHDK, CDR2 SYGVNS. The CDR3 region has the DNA TGTGCCAGCAGTGCCCAGGACTTTGGGGCCAACGTCCTGACTTTC. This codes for CASSAQDFGANVLTF.

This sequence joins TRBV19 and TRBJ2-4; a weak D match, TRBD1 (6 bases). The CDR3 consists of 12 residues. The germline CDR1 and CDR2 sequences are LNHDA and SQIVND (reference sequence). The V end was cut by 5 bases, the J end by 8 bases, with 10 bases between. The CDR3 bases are TGTGCCAGTAGTCTCCCAGGGGACATTCAGTACTTC. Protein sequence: CASSLPGDIQYF.

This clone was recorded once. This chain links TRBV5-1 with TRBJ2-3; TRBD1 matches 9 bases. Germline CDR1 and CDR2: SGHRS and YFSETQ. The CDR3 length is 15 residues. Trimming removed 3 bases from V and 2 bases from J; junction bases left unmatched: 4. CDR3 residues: CASSSGQGNTDTQYF. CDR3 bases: TGCGCCAGCAGCTCAGGACAGGGGAACACAGATACGCAGTATTTT.

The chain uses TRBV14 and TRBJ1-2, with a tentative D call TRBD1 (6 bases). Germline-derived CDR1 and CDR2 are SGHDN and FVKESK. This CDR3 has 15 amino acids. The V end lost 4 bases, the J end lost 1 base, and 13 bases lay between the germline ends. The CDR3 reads CASSPQGGFNYGYTF. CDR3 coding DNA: TGTGCCAGCAGCCCACAGGGTGGGTTTAACTATGGCTACACCTTC.